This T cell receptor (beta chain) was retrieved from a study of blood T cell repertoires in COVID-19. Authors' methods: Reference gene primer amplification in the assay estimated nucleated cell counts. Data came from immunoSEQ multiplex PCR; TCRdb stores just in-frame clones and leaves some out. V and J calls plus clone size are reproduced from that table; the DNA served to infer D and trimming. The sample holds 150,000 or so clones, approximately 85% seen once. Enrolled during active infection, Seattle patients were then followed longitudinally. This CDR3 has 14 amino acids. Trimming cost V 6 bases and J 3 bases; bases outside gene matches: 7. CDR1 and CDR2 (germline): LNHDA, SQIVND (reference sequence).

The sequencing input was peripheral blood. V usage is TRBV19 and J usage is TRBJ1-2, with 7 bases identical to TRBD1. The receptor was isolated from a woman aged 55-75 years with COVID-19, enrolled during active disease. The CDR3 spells CASRGQAVDYGYTF. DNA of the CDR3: TGTGCCAGTAGAGGACAGGCCGTCGACTATGGCTACACCTTC.